One and the same sample provided the 7 T cell receptor beta chains below, sequenced in a study of beta chain features in type 1 diabetes. All of the isolated RNA was reverse transcribed, so expressed TCRB transcripts were sequenced. Measured with immunoSEQ multiplex PCR; TCRdb has only the in-frame clones, and not every one. The data hold about 340,000 clones, with roughly 8.8% observed a single time. Study conclusions and caveats: There was a moderate but significant shortening of TCRB CDR3s in all four CD4+ subsets of Type 1 diabetes patients.

Their antigens are not known. Sequenced sample: central memory CD4+ T cells from blood. Receptors originate from a man younger than 45 with type 1 diabetes.

The chain employs TRBV29-1 and TRBJ2-5, with a tentative D call TRBD1 (7 bases). The CDR3 spans 12 residues. Germline values: CDR1 SQVTM, CDR2 ANQGSEA. V was cut by 5 bases and J by 7 bases, with 14 bases left in between. The CDR3 here is CSVFRQGGTQYF. The CDR3 DNA follows: TGCAGCGTTTTCCGGCAGGGGGGGACCCAGTACTTC.

Only a few counts were recorded for this clone. The V gene is TRBV7-8, the J gene TRBJ2-7; D gene unclear. CDR1 is SGHVS and CDR2 is FQNEAQ in the germline V gene. V was cut by 1 base and J by 2 bases, with 6 bases left in between. This CDR3 region has 13 residues. The CDR3 nucleotides are TGTGCCAGCAGCTTAGGGGTAACCTACGAGCAGTACTTC. This gives the protein CASSLGVTYEQYF.

The rearrangement joins TRBV7-9 to TRBJ1-4; weak D call: TRBD1 (5 bases). The CDR3 consists of 12 residues. Per germline, CDR1 SEHNR and CDR2 FQNEAQ (reference sequence). V lost 10 bases and J lost 8, with 14 bases in between. The CDR3 sequence is CATAGEGEKLFF. The CDR3 nucleotides are TGTGCCACCGCGGGGGAGGGCGAAAAACTGTTTTTT.

Ten or more counts support this clone. In DNA form, the CDR3 reads TGTGCCAGCAGTTTAGGGGGGCAGGGAGGTTCACCCCTCCACTTT. This gives the protein CASSLGGQGGSPLHF. This chain joins TRBV27 and TRBJ1-6; a weak D match, TRBD1 (6 bases). V lost 2 bases, J lost 9 bases, and 14 bases lay in between. The CDR3 is 15 amino acids. Germline CDR1 and CDR2: MNHEY and SMNVEV (reference sequence).

This clone was seen a handful of times. V usage is TRBV2 and J usage is TRBJ2-7; D gene uncertain. V lost 7 bases and J 1 base, leaving 5 bases between the germline ends. Germline assignment: CDR1 SNHLY and CDR2 FYNNEI. The CDR3 contains 11 residues. CDR3 loop: CASIYSYEQYF. As DNA, the CDR3 is TGTGCCAGCATCTATTCCTACGAGCAGTACTTC.

This clone came up a few times. The V and J genes are TRBV19 and TRBJ2-6; no clear D. The V end lost 7 bases, the J end lost 0 bases, and 13 bases lay between the germline ends. Per the germline V gene, CDR1 is LNHDA and CDR2 is SQIVND (reference sequence). This CDR3 region has 16 residues. CDR3 bases: TGTGCCAGTACCAGGACCTTAGTCTCTGGGGCCAACGTCCTGACTTTC. This translates into CASTRTLVSGANVLTF.

This clone was counted a few times. Other DNA sequences in the same sample also yield this CDR3. The rearrangement links TRBV7-2 to TRBJ2-3, with D possibly being TRBD2 (6 bases). The CDR3 totals 15 residues. V shed 4 bases and J shed 0 bases, with 11 bases lying between them. Germline values: CDR1 SGHTA, CDR2 FQGNSA. As DNA, the CDR3 is TGTGCCAGCAGCTCACTAGCTTCTAGCACAGATACGCAGTATTTT. Translating gives CASSSLASSTDTQYF.